The clone carrying this T cell receptor beta chain occurred a few times. The data are from a study of shared clonotypes between healthy human individuals. Clones were sequenced by immunoSEQ multiplex PCR, and TCRdb holds only the in-frame ones, with some missing. The repertoire has roughly 1,000,000 clones, roughly 74% of them found once; the top ten carry under 0.65%. The CDR3 runs 15 residues. Trimming left V 4 bases short and J 3 bases short, with 16 bases between. Germline V gene data show CDR1 as SGHNT and CDR2 as YYREEE (reference sequence). This receptor was obtained from a man aged 18 to 29 in good health. Some clones in this sample may be carry-over from other donors' samples. The gene calls are TRBV5-4 and TRBJ1-1; perhaps TRBD1 as D (5 bases). Sequencing was carried out using memory CD4+ T cells from PBMCs. Subset given: CD45RA-negative fraction. The CDR3 loop is CASSPVRAVDTEAFF. CDR3 nucleotide sequence: TGTGCCAGCAGCCCAGTCAGGGCTGTAGACACTGAAGCTTTCTTT.